These T cell receptor beta chains were read from a single sample in a study of lymphopenia after photon versus proton radiotherapy. Data came from immunoSEQ multiplex PCR; TCRdb stores just in-frame clones and leaves some out. The data show about 70,000 clones, with roughly 90% seen just once and roughly 2.3% held by the top ten. This specimen was peripheral blood, taken from a patient treated with photon-based radiotherapy. The receptors come from a woman aged 40 to 55 with cholangiocarcinoma. Both conserved end residues are trimmed from each CDR3. Size is omitted from some rows. Given values are once, few, many or a class for expanded clones.

J | size | V | CDR3
TRBJ2-7 | . | TRBV2 | ASSEAYEQY
TRBJ1-2 | . | TRBV6-6 | ASSQTGNYGYT
TRBJ1-2 | . | TRBV7-3 | ASSLEGYGYT
TRBJ2-4 | . | TRBV18 | ASSKLQPGQGSIQY
TRBJ2-7 | . | TRBV2 | ANQEGQY
TRBJ2-2 | . | TRBV19 | ASPRVSTGELF
TRBJ2-2 | . | TRBV9 | ASSVTVVVPGELF
TRBJ2-7 | . | TRBV25-1 | ASNPGRSGYYEQY
TRBJ2-7 | . | TRBV2 | ASSSLVRGLFYEQY
TRBJ2-5 | once | TRBV5-4 | ASSSLAGEGETQY
TRBJ1-5 | . | TRBV11-2 | ASSLGTGDYQPQH
TRBJ1-1 | . | TRBV6-5 | ASSYSIELGGDAF
TRBJ1-1 | . | TRBV28 | ASLRGGVVTEAF
TRBJ1-4 | . | TRBV13 | ASSRQGLGEKLF
TRBJ1-2 | . | TRBV5-6 | ASSLGVVGGYT
TRBJ2-1 | . | TRBV7-9 | ASSPGPQKGYNEQF
TRBJ1-2 | . | TRBV7-2 | ASSLGGARGGAGYT
TRBJ2-1 | . | TRBV28 | ASSLHIGLTNEQF
TRBJ1-3 | . | TRBV10-1 | ASSGPGATGNTIY
TRBJ1-2 | . | TRBV4-1 | ASSQREGSNYGYT
TRBJ1-1 | once | TRBV6-1 | ASLRTVGIEPAF
TRBJ2-6 | . | TRBV5-1 | ASSFGHTSGANVLT
TRBJ1-2 | . | TRBV5-4 | ASSLGGQGVYGYT
TRBJ2-7 | . | TRBV18 | ASSPDRGAGEQY
TRBJ2-2 | . | TRBV6-6 | ASSYIAAGNGELF
TRBJ2-1 | . | TRBV5-1 | ASSGYDSNEQF
TRBJ2-7 | . | TRBV19 | ASSPRTAKGFEQY
TRBJ2-1 | . | TRBV28 | ASSLFGTRGIGSYNEQF
TRBJ2-7 | . | TRBV19 | ASSMRLGAFYEQY
TRBJ1-1 | . | TRBV29-1 | SVATGGMSEAF
TRBJ1-2 | . | TRBV6-1 | ARRTVYGYT
TRBJ2-7 | . | TRBV10-2 | ASKGHEQY
TRBJ1-3 | . | TRBV5-1 | ASSFSGSGNTIY
TRBJ1-2 | . | TRBV30 | AGSRVGYT
TRBJ1-5 | . | TRBV28 | ASSRDSSRDQPQH
TRBJ2-6 | . | TRBV5-1 | ASSLGAGQSSSGANVLT
TRBJ1-5 | . | TRBV28 | ASNRQPQH
TRBJ2-7 | . | TRBV2 | ASTLGQSSYEQY
TRBJ1-1 | . | TRBV28 | ASSITGTDTEAF
TRBJ2-1 | . | TRBV9 | ASSVELGPWGEQF
TRBJ2-7 | . | TRBV27 | ASTRQGSSYEQY
TRBJ1-2 | . | TRBV28 | ASSPPLVRSYGYT
TRBJ1-1 | . | TRBV2 | ASSVRTGSPEAF
TRBJ2-2 | . | TRBV9 | ASSVGGGTGELF
TRBJ1-5 | . | TRBV29-1 | SVEDRLDGLKH
TRBJ2-1 | . | TRBV19 | ATSGDQQRYNEQF
TRBJ1-2 | . | TRBV16 | ASRRGGAGGYT
TRBJ2-2 | few | TRBV4-3 | ASSQTAGGNTGELF
TRBJ2-1 | . | TRBV12-5 | ASGLGEAYNEQF
TRBJ1-2 | . | TRBV9 | ASSVGSSGGFGYT
TRBJ2-2 | once | TRBV12-2 | ASRLAGSNTGELF
TRBJ2-7 | . | TRBV5-1 | ASSLSGDRFYEQY
TRBJ1-2 | . | TRBV11-2 | ASSLTEIYGYT
TRBJ1-2 | . | TRBV12-5 | ASGLGSSYGYT
TRBJ2-7 | . | TRBV27 | ASRRSGTAYEQY
TRBJ2-1 | . | TRBV7-9 | ASSPSGAHNEQF
TRBJ1-3 | . | TRBV29-1 | SVRSPSSGNTIY
TRBJ2-7 | . | TRBV7-9 | ASSSEGLSYEQY
TRBJ1-6 | . | TRBV6-6 | ASSTLLGIYNSPLH
TRBJ1-1 | . | TRBV7-3 | ASSRGQGNTEAF